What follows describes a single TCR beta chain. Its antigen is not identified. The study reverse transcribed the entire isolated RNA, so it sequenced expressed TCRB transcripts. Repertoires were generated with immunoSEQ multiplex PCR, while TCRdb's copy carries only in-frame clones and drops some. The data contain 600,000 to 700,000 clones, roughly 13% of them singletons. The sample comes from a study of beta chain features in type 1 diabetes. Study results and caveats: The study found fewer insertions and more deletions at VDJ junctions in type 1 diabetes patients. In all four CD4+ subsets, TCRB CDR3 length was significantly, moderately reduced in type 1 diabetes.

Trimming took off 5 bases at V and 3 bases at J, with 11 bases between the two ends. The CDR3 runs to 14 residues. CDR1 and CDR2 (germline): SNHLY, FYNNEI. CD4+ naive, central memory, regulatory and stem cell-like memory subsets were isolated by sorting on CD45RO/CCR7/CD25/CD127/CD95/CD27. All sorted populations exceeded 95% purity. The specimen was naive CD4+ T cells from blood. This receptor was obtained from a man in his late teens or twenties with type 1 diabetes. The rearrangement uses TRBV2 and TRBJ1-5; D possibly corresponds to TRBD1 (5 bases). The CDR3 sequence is CASSPQGNNQPQHF. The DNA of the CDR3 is TGTGCCAGCAGTCCTCAGGGAAACAATCAGCCCCAGCATTTT.